This TCR beta chain was profiled in a study of vaccination and CD4 T cells after COVID-19. In its sample, this clonotype was seen a few times. Its antigen remains unknown. This CDR3 has 14 amino acids. The V segment lost 4 bases and the J segment 8 bases; nucleotides outside the gene matches: 9. The germline gives CDR1 LNHDA, CDR2 SQIVND (reference sequence). Indicated treatment: approximately nine-day PBMC culture with coronavirus spike peptide pools or control peptides (ViraFEST assay). Scientists ran DNA taken from cultured CD4+ T cells through the Oncomine TCR Beta short-read assay for sequencing. TCRdb processed the PCR reads anew with MiXCR; each CDR3 protein has one entry. The repertoire holds 20,000 to 25,000 distinct CDR3 sequences, with about 38% as singletons.

The sequencing used CD4+ T cells from blood, cultured in vitro, collected before SARS-CoV-2 vaccination. The receptor was derived from a human donor who had recovered from COVID-19. V gene TRBV19 combines with J gene TRBJ1-2, with 8 bases lining up with TRBD1. Written as DNA, the CDR3 is TGTGCCAGTAGTACCCCTCCGGACAGGGAAGGCTACACCTTC. Translated: CASSTPPDREGYTF.